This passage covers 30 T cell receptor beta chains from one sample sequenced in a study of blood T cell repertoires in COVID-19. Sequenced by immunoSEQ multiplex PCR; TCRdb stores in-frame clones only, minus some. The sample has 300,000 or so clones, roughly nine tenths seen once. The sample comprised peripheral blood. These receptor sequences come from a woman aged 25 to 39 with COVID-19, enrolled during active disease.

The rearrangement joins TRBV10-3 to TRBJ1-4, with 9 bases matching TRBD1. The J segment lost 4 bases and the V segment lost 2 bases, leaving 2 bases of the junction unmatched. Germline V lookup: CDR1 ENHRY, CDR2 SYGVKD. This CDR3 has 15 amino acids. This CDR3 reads CAISEQGQGNEKLFF. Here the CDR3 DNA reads TGTGCCATCAGTGAGCAGGGACAGGGTAATGAAAAACTGTTTTTT.

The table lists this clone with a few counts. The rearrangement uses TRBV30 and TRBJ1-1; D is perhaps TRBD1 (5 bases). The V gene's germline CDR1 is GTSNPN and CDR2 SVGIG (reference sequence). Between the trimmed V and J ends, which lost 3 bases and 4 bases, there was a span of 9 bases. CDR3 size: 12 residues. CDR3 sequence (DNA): TGTGCCTGGAGACAGGCATCCACTGAAGCTTTCTTT. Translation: CAWRQASTEAFF.

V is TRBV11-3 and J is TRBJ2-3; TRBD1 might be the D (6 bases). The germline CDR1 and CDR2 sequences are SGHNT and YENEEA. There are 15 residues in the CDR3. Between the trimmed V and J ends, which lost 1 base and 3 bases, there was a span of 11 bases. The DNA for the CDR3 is TGTGCCAGCAGCTTAGGGGCAGGGGCGACAGATACGCAGTATTTT. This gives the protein CASSLGAGATDTQYF.

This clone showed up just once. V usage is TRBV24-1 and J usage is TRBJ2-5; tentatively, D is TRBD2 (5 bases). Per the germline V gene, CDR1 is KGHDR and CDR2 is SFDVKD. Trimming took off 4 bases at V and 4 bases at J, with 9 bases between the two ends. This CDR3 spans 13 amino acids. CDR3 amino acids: CATSDLAGETQYF. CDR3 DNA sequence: TGTGCCACCAGTGACCTAGCAGGAGAGACCCAGTACTTC.

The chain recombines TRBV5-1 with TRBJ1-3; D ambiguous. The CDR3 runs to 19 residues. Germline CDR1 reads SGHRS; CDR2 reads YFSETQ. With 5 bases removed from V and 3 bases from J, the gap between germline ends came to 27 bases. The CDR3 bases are TGCGCCAGCAGTTCCCGCGCTGCTTCCGGACTAGTTGATGGAAACACCATATATTTT. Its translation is CASSSRAASGLVDGNTIYF.

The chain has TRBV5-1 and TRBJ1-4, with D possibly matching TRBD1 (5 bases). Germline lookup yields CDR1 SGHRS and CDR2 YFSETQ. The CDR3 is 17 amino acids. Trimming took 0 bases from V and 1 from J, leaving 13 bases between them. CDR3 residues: CASSLAGGIVTNEKLFF. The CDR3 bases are TGCGCCAGCAGCTTGGCCGGGGGGATAGTAACTAATGAAAAACTGTTTTTT.

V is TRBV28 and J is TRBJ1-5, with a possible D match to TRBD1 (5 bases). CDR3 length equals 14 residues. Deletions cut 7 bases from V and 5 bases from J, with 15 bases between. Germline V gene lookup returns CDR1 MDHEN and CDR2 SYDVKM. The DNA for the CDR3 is TGTGCCAGCACCCCACAGGTGATACATCAGCCCCAGCATTTT. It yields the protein CASTPQVIHQPQHF.

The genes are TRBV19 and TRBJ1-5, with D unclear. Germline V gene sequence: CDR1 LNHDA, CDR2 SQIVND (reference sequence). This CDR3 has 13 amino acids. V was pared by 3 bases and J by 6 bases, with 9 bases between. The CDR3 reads CASSMGRVQPQHF. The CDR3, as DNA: TGTGCCAGTAGTATGGGGAGGGTTCAGCCCCAGCATTTT. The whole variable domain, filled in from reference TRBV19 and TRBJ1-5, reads DGGITQSPKYLFRKEGQNVTLSCEQNLNHDAMYWYRQDPGQGLRLIYYSQIVNDFQKGDIAEGYSVSREKKESFPLTVTSAQKNPTAFYLCASSMGRVQPQHFGDGTRLSIL.

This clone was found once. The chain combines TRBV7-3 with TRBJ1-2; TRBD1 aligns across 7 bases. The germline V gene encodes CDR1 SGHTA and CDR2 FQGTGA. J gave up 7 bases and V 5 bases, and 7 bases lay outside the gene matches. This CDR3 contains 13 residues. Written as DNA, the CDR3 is TGTGCCAGCAGCCCTCAGGGGGATAGTGGCTACACCTTC. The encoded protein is CASSPQGDSGYTF. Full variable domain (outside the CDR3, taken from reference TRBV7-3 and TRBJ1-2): GAGVSQTPSNKVTEKGKYVELRCDPISGHTALYWYRQSLGQGPEFLIYFQGTGAADDSGLPNDRFFAVRPEGSVSTLKIQRTERGDSAVYLCASSPQGDSGYTFGSGTRLTVV.

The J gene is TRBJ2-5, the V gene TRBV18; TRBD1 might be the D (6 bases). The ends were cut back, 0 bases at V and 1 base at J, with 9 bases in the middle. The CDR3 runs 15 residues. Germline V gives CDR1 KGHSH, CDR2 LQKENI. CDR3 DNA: TGTGCCAGCTCACCACCGGTCAGGGGCCAAGAGACCCAGTACTTC. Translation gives CASSPPVRGQETQYF.

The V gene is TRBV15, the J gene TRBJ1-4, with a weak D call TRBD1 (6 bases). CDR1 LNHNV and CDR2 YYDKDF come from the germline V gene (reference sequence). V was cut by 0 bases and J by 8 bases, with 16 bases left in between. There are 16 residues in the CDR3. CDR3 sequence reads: CATSRDAGEPGEKLFF. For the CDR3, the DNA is TGTGCCACCAGCAGAGATGCAGGGGAGCCAGGGGAAAAACTGTTTTTT. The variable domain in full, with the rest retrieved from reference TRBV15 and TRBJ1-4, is DAMVIQNPRYQVTQFGKPVTLSCSQTLNHNVMYWYQQKSSQAPKLLFHYYDKDFNNEADTPDNFQSRRPNTSFCFLDIRSPGLGDTAMYLCATSRDAGEPGEKLFFGSGTQLSVL.

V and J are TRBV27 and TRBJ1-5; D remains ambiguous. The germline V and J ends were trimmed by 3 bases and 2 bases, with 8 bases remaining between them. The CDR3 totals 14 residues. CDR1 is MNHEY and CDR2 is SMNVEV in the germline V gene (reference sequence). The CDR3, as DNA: TGTGCCAGCAGTTTTTCCGGAGGCAATCAGCCCCAGCATTTT. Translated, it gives CASSFSGGNQPQHF.

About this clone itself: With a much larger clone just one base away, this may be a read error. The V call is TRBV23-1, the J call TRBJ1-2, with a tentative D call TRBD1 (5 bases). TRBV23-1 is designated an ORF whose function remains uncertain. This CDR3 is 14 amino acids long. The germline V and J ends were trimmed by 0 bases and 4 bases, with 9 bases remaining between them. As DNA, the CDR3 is TGCGCCAGCAGTCAATCCCAGGGTGCCTATGGCTACACCTTC. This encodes CASSQSQGAYGYTF.

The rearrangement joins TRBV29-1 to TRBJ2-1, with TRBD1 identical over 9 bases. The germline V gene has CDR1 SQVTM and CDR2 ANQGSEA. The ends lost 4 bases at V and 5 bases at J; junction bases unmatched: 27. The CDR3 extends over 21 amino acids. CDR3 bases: TGCAGCGTTGGGGCCGGGACAGGGTCTCCGTTTTTCTCCTACACACACAATGAGCAGTTCTTC. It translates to CSVGAGTGSPFFSYTHNEQFF.

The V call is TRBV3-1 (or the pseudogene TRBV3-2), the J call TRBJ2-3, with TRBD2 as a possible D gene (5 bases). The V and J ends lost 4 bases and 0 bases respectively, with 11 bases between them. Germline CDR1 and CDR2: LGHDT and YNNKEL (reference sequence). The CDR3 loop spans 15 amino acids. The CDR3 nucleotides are TGTGCCAGCAGCCCCAGCGGAGCAAGCACAGATACGCAGTATTTT. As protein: CASSPSGASTDTQYF.

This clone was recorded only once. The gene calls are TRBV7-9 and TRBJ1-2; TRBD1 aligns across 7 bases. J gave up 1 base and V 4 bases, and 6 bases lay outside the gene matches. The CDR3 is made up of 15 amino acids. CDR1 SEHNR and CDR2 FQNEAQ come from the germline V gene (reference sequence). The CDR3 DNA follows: TGTGCCAGCAGCTCCGGGACAGAGAGTAACTATGGCTACACCTTC. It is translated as CASSSGTESNYGYTF. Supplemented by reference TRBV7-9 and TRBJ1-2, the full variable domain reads DTGVSQNPRHKITKRGQNVTFRCDPISEHNRLYWYRQTLGQGPEFLTYFQNEAQLEKSRLLSDRFSAERPKGSFSTLEIQRTEQGDSAMYLCASSSGTESNYGYTFGSGTRLTVV.

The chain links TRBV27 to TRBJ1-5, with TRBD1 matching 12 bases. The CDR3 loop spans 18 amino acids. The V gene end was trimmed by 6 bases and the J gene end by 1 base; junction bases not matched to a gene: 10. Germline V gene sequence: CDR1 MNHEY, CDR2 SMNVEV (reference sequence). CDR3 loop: CASRAGTGGALSNQPQHF. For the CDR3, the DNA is TGTGCCAGCAGAGCCGGGACAGGGGGCGCATTGAGCAATCAGCCCCAGCATTTT.

The CDR3 sequence is CASSRELGFYEQYF. CDR3 nucleotides: TGTGCCAGCAGCCGCGAACTAGGTTTCTACGAGCAGTACTTC. The rearrangement joins TRBV27 to TRBJ2-7; D might be TRBD2 (5 bases). Per the germline V gene, CDR1 is MNHEY and CDR2 is SMNVEV (reference sequence). V lost 6 bases and J 3 bases, leaving 15 bases between the germline ends. This CDR3 is built from 14 residues.

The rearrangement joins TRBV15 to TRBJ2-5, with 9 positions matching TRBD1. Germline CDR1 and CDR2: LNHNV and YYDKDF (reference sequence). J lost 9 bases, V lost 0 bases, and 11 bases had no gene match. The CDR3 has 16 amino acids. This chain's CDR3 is CATSRELGQGRGAQYF. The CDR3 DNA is TGTGCCACCAGCAGAGAATTGGGACAGGGTCGAGGGGCCCAGTACTTC.

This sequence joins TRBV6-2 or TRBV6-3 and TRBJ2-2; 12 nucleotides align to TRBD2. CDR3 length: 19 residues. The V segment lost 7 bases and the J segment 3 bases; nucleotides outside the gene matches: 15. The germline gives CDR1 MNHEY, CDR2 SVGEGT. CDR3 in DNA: TGTGCCAGCAACCCCCGGGGACTAGCGGGTCTCTGGGACACCGGGGAGCTGTTTTTT. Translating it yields CASNPRGLAGLWDTGELFF.

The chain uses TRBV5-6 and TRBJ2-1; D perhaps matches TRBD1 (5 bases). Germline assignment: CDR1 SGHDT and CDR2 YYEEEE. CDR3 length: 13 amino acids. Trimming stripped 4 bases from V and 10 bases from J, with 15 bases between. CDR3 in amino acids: CASSLLNQGEQFF. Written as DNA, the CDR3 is TGTGCCAGCAGCCTCCTAAACCAGGGCGAGCAGTTCTTC.

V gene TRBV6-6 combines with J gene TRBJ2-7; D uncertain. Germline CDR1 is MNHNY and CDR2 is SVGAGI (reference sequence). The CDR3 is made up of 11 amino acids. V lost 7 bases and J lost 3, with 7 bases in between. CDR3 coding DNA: TGTGCCAGCAAACAGAACTACGAGCAGTACTTC. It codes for CASKQNYEQYF.

The CDR3 sequence: CASSFRPGPGNEKLFF. Here the CDR3 DNA reads TGTGCCAGCAGTTTCCGGCCCGGGCCGGGGAACGAAAAACTGTTTTTT. V gene TRBV27 combines with J gene TRBJ1-4; unclear D gene. The germline V and J ends were trimmed by 3 bases and 8 bases, with 19 bases remaining between them. Germline V gene data show CDR1 as MNHEY and CDR2 as SMNVEV (reference sequence). This CDR3 contains 16 residues.

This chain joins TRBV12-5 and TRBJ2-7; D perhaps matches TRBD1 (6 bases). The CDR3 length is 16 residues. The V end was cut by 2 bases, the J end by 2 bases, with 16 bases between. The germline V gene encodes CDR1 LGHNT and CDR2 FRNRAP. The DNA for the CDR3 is TGTGCTAGTGGTTTGTTTCCGGGACACCTAACCTACGAGCAGTACTTC. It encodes CASGLFPGHLTYEQYF. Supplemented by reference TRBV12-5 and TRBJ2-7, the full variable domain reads DARVTQTPRHKVTEMGQEVTMRCQPILGHNTVFWYRQTMMQGLELLAYFRNRAPLDDSGMPKDRFSAEMPDATLATLKIQPSEPRDSAVYFCASGLFPGHLTYEQYFGPGTRLTVT.

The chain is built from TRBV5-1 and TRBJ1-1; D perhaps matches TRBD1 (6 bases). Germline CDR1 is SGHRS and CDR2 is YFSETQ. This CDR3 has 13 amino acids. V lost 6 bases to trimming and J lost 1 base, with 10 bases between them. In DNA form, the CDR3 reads TGCGCCAGCACTCCGACAGGGAACACTGAAGCTTTCTTT. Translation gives CASTPTGNTEAFF.

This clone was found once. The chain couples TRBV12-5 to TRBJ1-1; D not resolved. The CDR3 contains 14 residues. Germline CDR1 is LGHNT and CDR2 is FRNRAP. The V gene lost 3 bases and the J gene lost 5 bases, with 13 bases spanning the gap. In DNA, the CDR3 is TGTGCTAGTGGTTTCGGGGAAGCCGGGACTGAAGCTTTCTTT. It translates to CASGFGEAGTEAFF.

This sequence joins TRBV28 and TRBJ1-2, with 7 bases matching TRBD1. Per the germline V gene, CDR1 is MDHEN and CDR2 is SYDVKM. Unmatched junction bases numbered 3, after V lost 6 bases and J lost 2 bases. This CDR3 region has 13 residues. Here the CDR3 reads CASRIQGNYGYTF. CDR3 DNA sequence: TGTGCCAGCAGAATACAGGGGAACTATGGCTACACCTTC.

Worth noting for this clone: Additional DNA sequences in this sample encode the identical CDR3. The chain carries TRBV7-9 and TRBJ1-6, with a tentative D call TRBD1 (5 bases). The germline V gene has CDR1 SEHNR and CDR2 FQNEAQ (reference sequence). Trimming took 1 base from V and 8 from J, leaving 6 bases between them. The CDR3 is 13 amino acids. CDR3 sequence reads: CASSLEGDSPLHF. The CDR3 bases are TGTGCCAGCAGCTTAGAAGGGGATTCACCCCTCCACTTT.

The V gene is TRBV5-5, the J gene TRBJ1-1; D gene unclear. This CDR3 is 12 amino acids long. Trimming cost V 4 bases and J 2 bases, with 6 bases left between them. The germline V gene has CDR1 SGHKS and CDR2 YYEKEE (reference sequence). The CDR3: CASSAVNTEAFF. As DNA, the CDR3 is TGTGCCAGCAGCGCGGTCAACACTGAAGCTTTCTTT.

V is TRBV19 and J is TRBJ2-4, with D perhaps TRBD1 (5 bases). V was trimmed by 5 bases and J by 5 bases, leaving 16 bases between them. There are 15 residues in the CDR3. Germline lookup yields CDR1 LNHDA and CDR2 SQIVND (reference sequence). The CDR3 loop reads CASSSGAGKENIQYF. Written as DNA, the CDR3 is TGTGCCAGTAGTTCAGGAGCAGGGAAGGAAAACATTCAGTACTTC.